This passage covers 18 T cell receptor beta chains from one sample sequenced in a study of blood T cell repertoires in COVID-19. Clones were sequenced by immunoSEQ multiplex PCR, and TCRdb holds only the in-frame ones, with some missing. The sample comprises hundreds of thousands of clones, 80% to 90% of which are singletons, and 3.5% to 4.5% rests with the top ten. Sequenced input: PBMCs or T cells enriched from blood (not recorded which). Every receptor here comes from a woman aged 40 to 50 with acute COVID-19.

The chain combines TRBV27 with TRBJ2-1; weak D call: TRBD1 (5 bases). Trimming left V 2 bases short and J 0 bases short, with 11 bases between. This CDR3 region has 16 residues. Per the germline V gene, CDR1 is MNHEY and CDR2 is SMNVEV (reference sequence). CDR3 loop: CASSLQGTSSYNEQFF. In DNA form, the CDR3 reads TGTGCCAGCAGTTTACAGGGCACCAGCTCCTACAATGAGCAGTTCTTC.

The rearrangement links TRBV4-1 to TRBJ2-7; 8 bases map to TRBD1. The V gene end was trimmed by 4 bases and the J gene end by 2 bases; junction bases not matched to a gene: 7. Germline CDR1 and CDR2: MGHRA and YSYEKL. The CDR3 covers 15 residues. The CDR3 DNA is TGCGCCAGCAGCCCCGCCCGGACAGGGACCTACGAGCAGTACTTC. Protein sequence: CASSPARTGTYEQYF.

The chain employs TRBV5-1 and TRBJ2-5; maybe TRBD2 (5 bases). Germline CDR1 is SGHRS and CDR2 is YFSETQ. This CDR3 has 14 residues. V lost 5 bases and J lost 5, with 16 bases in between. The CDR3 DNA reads TGCGCCAGCAGTTTTGCGGGTCGGAGGGAGACCCAGTACTTC. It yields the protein CASSFAGRRETQYF.

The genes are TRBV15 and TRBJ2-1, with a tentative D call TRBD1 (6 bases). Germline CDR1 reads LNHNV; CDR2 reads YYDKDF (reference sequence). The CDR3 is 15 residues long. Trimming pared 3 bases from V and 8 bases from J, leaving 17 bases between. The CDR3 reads CATSRRTGSEDEQFF. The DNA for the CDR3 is TGTGCCACCAGCAGGCGAACAGGGTCGGAGGATGAGCAGTTCTTC.

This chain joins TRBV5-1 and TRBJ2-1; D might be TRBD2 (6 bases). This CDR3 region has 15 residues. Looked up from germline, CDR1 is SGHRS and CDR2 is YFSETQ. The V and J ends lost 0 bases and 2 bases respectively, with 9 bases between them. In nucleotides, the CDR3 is TGCGCCAGCAGCTTGGTTAGCGGAACCTACAATGAGCAGTTCTTC. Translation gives CASSLVSGTYNEQFF.

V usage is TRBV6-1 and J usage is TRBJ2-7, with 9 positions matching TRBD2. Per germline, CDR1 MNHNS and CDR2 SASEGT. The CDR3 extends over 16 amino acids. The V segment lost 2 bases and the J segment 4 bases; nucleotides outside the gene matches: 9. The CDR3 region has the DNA TGTGCCAGCAGTGAACCCCCAGCGGGAGGAGAGTACGAGCAGTACTTC. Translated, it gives CASSEPPAGGEYEQYF.

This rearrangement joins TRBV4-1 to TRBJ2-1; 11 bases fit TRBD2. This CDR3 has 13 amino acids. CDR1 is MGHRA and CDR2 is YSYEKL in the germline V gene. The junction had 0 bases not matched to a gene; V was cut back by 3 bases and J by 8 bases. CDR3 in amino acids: CASSQGLADEQFF. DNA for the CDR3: TGCGCCAGCAGCCAGGGACTAGCGGATGAGCAGTTCTTC.

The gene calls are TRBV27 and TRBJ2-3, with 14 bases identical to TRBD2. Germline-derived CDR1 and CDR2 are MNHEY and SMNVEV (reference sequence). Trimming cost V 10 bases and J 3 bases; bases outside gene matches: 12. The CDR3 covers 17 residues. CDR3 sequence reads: CATPGTSGSGGTDTQYF. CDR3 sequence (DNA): TGTGCCACCCCCGGGACTAGCGGGAGTGGGGGGACAGATACGCAGTATTTT.

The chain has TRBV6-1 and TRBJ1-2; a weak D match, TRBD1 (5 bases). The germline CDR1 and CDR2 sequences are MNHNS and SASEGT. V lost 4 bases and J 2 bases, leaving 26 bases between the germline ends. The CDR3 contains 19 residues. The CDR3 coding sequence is TGTGCCAGCAGTGGGAGGGTGGGACGGATGAGCAACTCCAACTATGGCTACACCTTC. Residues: CASSGRVGRMSNSNYGYTF.

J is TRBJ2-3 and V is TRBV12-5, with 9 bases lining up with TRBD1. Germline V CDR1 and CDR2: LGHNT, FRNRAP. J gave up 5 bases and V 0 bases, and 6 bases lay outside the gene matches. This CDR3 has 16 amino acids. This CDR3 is CASGLVLGTGIDTQYF. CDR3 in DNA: TGTGCTAGTGGTTTGGTACTTGGGACAGGGATAGATACGCAGTATTTT.

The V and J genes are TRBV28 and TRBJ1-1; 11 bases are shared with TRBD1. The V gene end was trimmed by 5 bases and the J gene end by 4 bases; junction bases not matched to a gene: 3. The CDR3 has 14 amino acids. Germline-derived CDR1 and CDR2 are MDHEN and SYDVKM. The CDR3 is CASSLDRGPTEAFF. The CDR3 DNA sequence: TGTGCCAGCAGTCTGGACAGGGGGCCCACTGAAGCTTTCTTT. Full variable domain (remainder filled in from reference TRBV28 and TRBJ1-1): DVKVTQSSRYLVKRTGEKVFLECVQDMDHENMFWYRQDPGLGLRLIYFSYDVKMKEKGDIPEGYSVSREKKERFSLILESASTNQTSMYLCASSLDRGPTEAFFGQGTRLTVV.

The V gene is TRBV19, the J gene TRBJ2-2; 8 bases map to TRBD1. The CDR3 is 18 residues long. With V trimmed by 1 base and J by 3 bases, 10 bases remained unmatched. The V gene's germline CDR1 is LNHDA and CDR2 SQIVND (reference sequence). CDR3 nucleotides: TGTGCCAGTAGTATAGGTTCCCCCCCAGGGGGCCACACCGGGGAGCTGTTTTTT. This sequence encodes CASSIGSPPGGHTGELFF.

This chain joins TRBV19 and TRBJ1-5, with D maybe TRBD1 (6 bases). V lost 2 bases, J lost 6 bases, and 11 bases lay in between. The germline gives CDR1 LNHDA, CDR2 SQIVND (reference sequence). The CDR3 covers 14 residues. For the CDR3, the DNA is TGTGCCAGTAGTATACAGGGGATGGGTCAGCCCCAGCATTTT. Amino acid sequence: CASSIQGMGQPQHF.

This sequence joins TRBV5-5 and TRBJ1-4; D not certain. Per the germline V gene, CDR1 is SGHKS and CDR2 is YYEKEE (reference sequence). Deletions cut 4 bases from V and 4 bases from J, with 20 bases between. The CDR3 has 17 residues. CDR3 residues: CASSPRRGPDLNEKLFF. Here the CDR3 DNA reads TGTGCCAGCAGCCCCCGGCGCGGGCCGGACCTTAATGAAAAACTGTTTTTT.

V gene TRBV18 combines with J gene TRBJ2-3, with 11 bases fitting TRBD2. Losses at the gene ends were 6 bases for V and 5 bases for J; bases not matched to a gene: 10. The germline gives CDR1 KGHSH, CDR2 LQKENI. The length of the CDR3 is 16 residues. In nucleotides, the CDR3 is TGTGCCAGCTCCGTACTTAGCGGGAGGGCAAGAGATACGCAGTATTTT. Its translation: CASSVLSGRARDTQYF.

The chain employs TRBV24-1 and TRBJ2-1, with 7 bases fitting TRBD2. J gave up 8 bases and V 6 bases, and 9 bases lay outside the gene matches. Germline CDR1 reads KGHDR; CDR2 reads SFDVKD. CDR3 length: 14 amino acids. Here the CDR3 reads CATSRGRGRDEQFF. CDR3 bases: TGTGCCACCAGTCGGGGGAGGGGCCGGGATGAGCAGTTCTTC.

The CDR3 DNA is TGTGCCAGCAGCGACGGACTAACCCTTCATACGCAGTATTTT. Translation gives CASSDGLTLHTQYF. The chain joins TRBV5-4 to TRBJ2-3; possibly TRBD2 for D (6 bases). The V and J ends lost 4 bases and 7 bases respectively, with 16 bases between them. The CDR3 length is 14 residues. Germline V gene sequence: CDR1 SGHNT, CDR2 YYREEE (reference sequence).

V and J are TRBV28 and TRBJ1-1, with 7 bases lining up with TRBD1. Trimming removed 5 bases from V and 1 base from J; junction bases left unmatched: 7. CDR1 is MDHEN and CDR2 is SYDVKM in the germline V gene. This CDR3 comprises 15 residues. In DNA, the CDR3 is TGTGCCAGCAGTCCTGCGACAGGGCCGAACACTGAAGCTTTCTTT. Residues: CASSPATGPNTEAFF.